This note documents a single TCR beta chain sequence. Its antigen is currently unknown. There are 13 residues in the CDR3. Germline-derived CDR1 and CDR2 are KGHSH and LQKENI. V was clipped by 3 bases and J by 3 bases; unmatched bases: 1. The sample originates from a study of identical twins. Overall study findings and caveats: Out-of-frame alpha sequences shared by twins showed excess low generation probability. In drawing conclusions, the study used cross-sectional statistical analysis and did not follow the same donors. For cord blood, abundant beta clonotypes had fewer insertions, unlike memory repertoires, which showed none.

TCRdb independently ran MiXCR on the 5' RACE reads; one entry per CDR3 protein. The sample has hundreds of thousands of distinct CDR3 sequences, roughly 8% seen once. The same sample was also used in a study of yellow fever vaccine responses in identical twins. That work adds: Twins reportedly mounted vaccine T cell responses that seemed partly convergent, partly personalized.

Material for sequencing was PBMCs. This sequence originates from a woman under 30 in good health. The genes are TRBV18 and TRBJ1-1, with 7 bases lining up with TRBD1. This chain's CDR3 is CASSPGQHTEAFF. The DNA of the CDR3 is TGTGCCAGCTCACCGGGACAGCACACTGAAGCTTTCTTT. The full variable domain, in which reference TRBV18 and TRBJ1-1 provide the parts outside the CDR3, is NAGVMQNPRHLVRRRGQEARLRCSPMKGHSHVYWYRQLPEEGLKFMVYLQKENIIDESGMPKERFSAEFPKEGPSILRIQQVVRGDSAAYFCASSPGQHTEAFFGQGTRLTVV.